Each of the 22 T cell receptor beta chains below was sequenced from the same sample in a study of shared clonotypes between healthy human individuals. Profiling relied on immunoSEQ multiplex PCR, and the TCRdb table lists in-frame clones only, not all of them. Among some 2,100,000 clones listed, 85% to 95% were seen once. Positively selected for CCR7, the CD45RO-negative cells used as naive CD8 cells excluded terminally differentiated effector memory CD45RA+ cells. Sequenced: naive CD8+ T cells from PBMCs. Receptors originate from a man younger than 35 in good health. Some clones in this sample may be carry-over from other donors' samples.

A word on this clone: The sample has other DNA sequences that encode this CDR3 too. The chain joins TRBV7-3 to TRBJ1-1; TRBD1 agrees at 7 bases. With V trimmed by 5 bases and J by 4 bases, 4 bases remained unmatched. From germline, CDR1 is SGHTA and CDR2 FQGTGA. The CDR3 length is 13 residues. The CDR3 loop reads CASSPDRATEAFF. CDR3 nucleotide sequence: TGTGCCAGCAGCCCAGACAGGGCCACTGAAGCTTTCTTT.

This clone was detected a few times. The chain recombines TRBV4-2 with TRBJ1-5, with a tentative D call TRBD1 (6 bases). The CDR3 extends over 15 amino acids. In germline, CDR1 is LGHNA, CDR2 YNFKEQ. V was pared by 6 bases and J by 2 bases, with 14 bases between. CDR3 nucleotide sequence: TGTGCCAGCAGTTGGGGGGCCGAGGGCAATCAGCCCCAGCATTTT. It codes for CASSWGAEGNQPQHF.

Points on this clone: This specimen includes other DNA sequences encoding the same CDR3. The V gene is TRBV7-9, the J gene TRBJ2-3, with 13 positions matching TRBD2. V dropped 5 bases and J dropped 3; count of bases not matched to a gene: 8. The CDR3 is 17 amino acids. Per the germline V gene, CDR1 is SEHNR and CDR2 is FQNEAQ (reference sequence). The CDR3 loop reads CASSPRLAGGLTDTQYF. In DNA, the CDR3 is TGTGCCAGCAGCCCGCGACTAGCGGGAGGTCTTACAGATACGCAGTATTTT.

The chain couples TRBV28 to TRBJ2-5, with 9 bases fitting TRBD2. The CDR3 extends over 13 amino acids. Germline V gene sequence: CDR1 MDHEN, CDR2 SYDVKM. V lost 8 bases and J lost 6; bases outside the gene matches: 7. CDR3 sequence (DNA): TGTGCCAGCCAGCGGGAGGAAGGGAAGACCCAGTACTTC. Translated: CASQREEGKTQYF.

The chain combines TRBV28 with TRBJ1-4; D gene unclear. V lost 8 bases to trimming and J lost 6 bases, with 16 bases between them. The CDR3 has 14 residues. CDR1 is MDHEN, CDR2 SYDVKM, per germline. CDR3 sequence reads: CASGPALYDEKLFF. For the CDR3, the DNA is TGTGCCAGCGGGCCGGCCCTGTATGATGAAAAACTGTTTTTT.

The V gene is TRBV11-2, the J gene TRBJ2-7, with 9 positions matching TRBD2. There are 17 residues in the CDR3. J lost 0 bases, V lost 5 bases, and 11 bases had no gene match. CDR1 SGHAT and CDR2 FQNNGV come from the germline V gene. The CDR3 DNA reads TGTGCCAGCAGCCCCTCCAGCGGGAGGTTTAGCTCCTACGAGCAGTACTTC. Amino acids: CASSPSSGRFSSYEQYF.

The rearrangement links TRBV4-1 to TRBJ1-1; D is perhaps TRBD1 (6 bases). Germline CDR1 is MGHRA and CDR2 is YSYEKL. The CDR3 contains 14 residues. V lost 5 bases, J lost 1 base, and 11 bases lay in between. CDR3 bases: TGCGCCAGCAGCGAGGGACACTGGAACACTGAAGCTTTCTTT. This encodes CASSEGHWNTEAFF.

On this clone itself: Other DNA sequences in this specimen translate into the identical CDR3. The chain links TRBV4-1 to TRBJ2-7, with 11 bases fitting TRBD2. Germline V gene lookup returns CDR1 MGHRA and CDR2 YSYEKL. The length of the CDR3 is 16 residues. V was pared by 6 bases and J by 5 bases, with 12 bases of the junction left unmatched. The DNA of the CDR3 is TGCGCCAGCAGTAAGGTAGCGGGAGGGCCAAGAGACGAGCAGTACTTC. Its translation: CASSKVAGGPRDEQYF.

The chain uses TRBV28 and TRBJ2-2; TRBD2 matches 8 bases. CDR1 and CDR2 (germline): MDHEN, SYDVKM. V shed 4 bases, J shed 4 bases, and the junction held 5 bases outside the gene matches. The length of the CDR3 is 15 residues. CDR3 DNA: TGTGCCAGCAGTTACCTAGCGGGTAGCACCGGGGAGCTGTTTTTT. Protein sequence: CASSYLAGSTGELFF.

This chain links TRBV27 with TRBJ1-2; D unresolved. The CDR3 length is 17 residues. V lost 4 bases to trimming and J lost 1 base, with 19 bases between them. Germline V lookup: CDR1 MNHEY, CDR2 SMNVEV (reference sequence). DNA of the CDR3: TGTGCCAGCAGTTCGGGAGACTGGGCCGCTCTTAACTATGGCTACACCTTC. Its protein product is CASSSGDWAALNYGYTF.

The rearrangement links TRBV7-9 to TRBJ2-7, with 8 bases fitting TRBD1. V lost 4 bases to trimming and J lost 5 bases; unmatched junction nucleotides: 7. CDR3 size: 14 residues. The germline CDR1 and CDR2 sequences are SEHNR and FQNEAQ (reference sequence). This CDR3 is CASSSETGVNEQYF. The CDR3 nucleotides read TGTGCCAGCAGCTCAGAGACAGGGGTTAACGAGCAGTACTTC.

The CDR3 DNA reads as TGCGCCAGCAGTGAGTCGGAATCCGCGACAGGGTACATGCATACGCAGTATTTT. Protein sequence: CASSESESATGYMHTQYF. This chain connects TRBV10-1 to TRBJ2-3, with TRBD1 identical over 7 bases. The CDR3 contains 18 residues. Per germline, CDR1 WNHNN and CDR2 SYGVQD (reference sequence). The V segment lost 0 bases and the J segment 7 bases; nucleotides outside the gene matches: 16.

This chain uses TRBV11-2 with TRBJ2-3, with D possibly matching TRBD1 (5 bases). V was shortened by 4 bases and J by 2 bases, with 25 bases between the two germline ends. CDR3 length equals 19 residues. Germline V lookup: CDR1 SGHAT, CDR2 FQNNGV. The CDR3, as DNA: TGTGCCAGCAGCTCGCTTCTGGGGCTCCTTCCTGGGGTCACAGATACGCAGTATTTT. This sequence encodes CASSSLLGLLPGVTDTQYF.

The chain combines TRBV7-8 with TRBJ2-3, with 14 bases that match TRBD2. J was trimmed by 6 bases and V by 4 bases; bases with no gene match: 9. Per the germline V gene, CDR1 is SGHVS and CDR2 is FQNEAQ. The CDR3 extends over 17 amino acids. CDR3 sequence reads: CASSSLGTSGSFDTQYF. The CDR3 region has the DNA TGTGCCAGCAGCTCATTGGGGACTAGCGGGAGTTTTGATACGCAGTATTTT.

A note on this clone: The same CDR3 also results from other DNA sequences found in this sample. The chain recombines TRBV7-9 with TRBJ2-2, with 8 positions matching TRBD1. After removal of 5 bases from V and 1 base from J, the junction contained 3 bases not matched to a gene. Germline CDR1 SEHNR, CDR2 FQNEAQ (reference sequence). CDR3 length: 15 residues. The CDR3 bases are TGTGCCAGCAGCCCCGACAGGGGGAACACCGGGGAGCTGTTTTTT. Translation gives CASSPDRGNTGELFF.

The CDR3 DNA reads as TGTGCCAGCAGCAAAAGGGGACAGGGAGGGTACGAGCAGTACTTC. Translating gives CASSKRGQGGYEQYF. The V call is TRBV21-1, the J call TRBJ2-7; no check of the table's D call, TRBD1, against the DNA was made. TRBV21-1 is classified as a pseudogene. The CDR3 runs to 15 residues.

This sequence joins TRBV5-1 and TRBJ2-7; TRBD1 matches at 7 bases. Germline V gene sequence: CDR1 SGHRS, CDR2 YFSETQ. The V gene end was trimmed by 6 bases and the J gene end by 3 bases; junction bases not matched to a gene: 15. The CDR3 runs to 16 residues. CDR3: CASTSQTGNTHYEQYF. The CDR3 nucleotides read TGCGCCAGCACCTCTCAGACAGGGAACACCCACTACGAGCAGTACTTC.

J is TRBJ2-1 and V is TRBV7-2, with 8 nucleotides matching TRBD2. Losses at the gene ends were 5 bases for V and 5 bases for J; bases not matched to a gene: 11. Germline V gene sequence: CDR1 SGHTA, CDR2 FQGNSA. The CDR3 length is 16 residues. CDR3: CASSLLLAGLHNEQFF. In DNA, the CDR3 is TGTGCCAGCAGCCTCCTTTTAGCGGGGCTCCACAATGAGCAGTTCTTC.

The rearrangement joins TRBV7-6 to TRBJ2-1, with TRBD2 as a possible D gene (5 bases). V was shortened by 2 bases and J by 4 bases, with 12 bases between the two germline ends. Germline CDR1 SGHVS, CDR2 FNYEAQ. CDR3 size: 15 residues. CDR3 in amino acids: CASSLSRGLYNEQFF. The DNA for the CDR3 is TGTGCCAGCAGCTTATCCCGGGGATTATACAATGAGCAGTTCTTC.

The chain employs TRBV7-8 and TRBJ2-5, with D possibly matching TRBD1 (5 bases). Trimming cost V 1 base and J 5 bases, with 14 bases left between them. This CDR3 contains 15 residues. CDR1 is SGHVS, CDR2 FQNEAQ, per germline. The CDR3 region has the DNA TGTGCCAGCAGCTTAGTTCTTTGGGGCTGGGAGACCCAGTACTTC. It codes for CASSLVLWGWETQYF.

A few counts support this clone. V usage is TRBV11-2 and J usage is TRBJ1-1; D may be TRBD1 (6 bases). CDR3 length: 15 amino acids. V dropped 4 bases and J dropped 1 base, with 13 bases sitting between them. The V gene's germline CDR1 is SGHAT and CDR2 FQNNGV. The CDR3 nucleotides read TGTGCCAGCAGCTCATCCGGGGGCCGGAACACTGAAGCTTTCTTT. Its translation: CASSSSGGRNTEAFF.

J is TRBJ2-7 and V is TRBV11-2, with D possibly matching TRBD2 (6 bases). Trimming removed 4 bases at V and 5 bases at J, with 21 bases between. CDR3 length equals 16 residues. Germline-derived CDR1 and CDR2 are SGHAT and FQNNGV. This CDR3 reads CASSSPGVGFGDEQYF. CDR3 nucleotides: TGTGCCAGCAGCTCTCCGGGGGTGGGGTTTGGCGACGAGCAGTACTTC.